The TCR beta chain under discussion was sequenced for a study of T cell responses to AZD1222 COVID-19 vaccine (TCRdb year 2021). For context, the study as a whole: AZD1222 recipients whose second dose came at about 4 weeks and those whose second dose came at about 12 weeks were combined into one group, since spike-specific TCR depth and breadth did not differ between the two schedules. TCR sequencing was performed for more than 230 trial participants, of whom around 210 were given two doses of AZD1222 and around 26 were given two doses of MenACWY control vaccine. Trial participants were enrolled into age subgroups of 18-55, 56-69 and 70-plus years, which contained around 150, 28 and 57 TCR-sequenced participants, respectively. Broader findings and caveats from the paper: Because no samples from the day 14 peak response were available, repertoires could be characterized only after the peak T cell response. Participants were mostly white British and included more females than males, and it was suggested by the authors that clonal diversity may have been underestimated. Reportedly, almost half of the unique spike-specific TCRs recognized epitopes lying outside the regions that are mutated in the B.1.351 and B.1.1.7 variants. Only a handful of AZD1222 recipients were SARS-CoV-2 seropositive at baseline, limiting conclusions about previously exposed vaccinees. The 56-69-year group was small, and its depth increase did not reach significance, likely because of low power. Spike-specific TCR breadth and depth rose significantly after two AZD1222 doses compared with day 0 and with MenACWY recipients. Vaccine-associated CD4 TCRs spanned the whole spike protein, with dominant responses in regions 160-218 and 743-854.

Comment on this clone: The antigen it recognizes is unknown. No base quality information exists; no much larger clone differs at one position.

From the cysteine through the phenylalanine, the CDR3 covers 12 amino acids. Only CDR3 DNA remains: 36 bases, in frame from the first base. The germline ends are 12 bases apart after V is trimmed by 5 bases and J by 8 bases. Per the germline V gene (reference sequence), MNHNY is the CDR1 and SVGAGI is the CDR2. The CDR3 regions of human TCRbeta chains were analyzed by immunosequencing. The authors' analysis ran thus. Repertoire TCRs were checked for matches against a reference library of SARS-CoV-2-specific TCRs that had been generated using the MIRA antigen-specificity platform. Breadth meant the fraction of unique TCRs that were SARS-CoV-2-associated, whereas depth meant the fraction of total T cells that were SARS-CoV-2-associated. Each spike-specific TCR was assigned to its reactive spike region and to a CD4 or CD8 class using the MIRA data. Log10-transformed breadth and depth values were compared by one-way ANOVA with Sidak's multiple comparisons tests. TCRdb re-hosts the immuneACCESS table, in-frame sequences only. Its copies lack some clones; in the studies checked, an unresolved V gene accounts for under half of them, and the cause for the rest is not known. V, J and clone size derive from that table, while D and trimming were established from the DNA sequence. Counted in this sample were roughly 120,000 clones; 85% to 95% of them appeared once. Roughly 6.6% of the sample is taken by the ten largest.

The label giving this sample's time point can be read as: baseline before first vaccination. Samples from vaccinated people were obtained from the UK trials COV001 and COV002, which included a single-blind randomized controlled phase 2/3 trial of AZD1222 (ChAdOx1 nCoV-19) in healthy adults. For TCRbeta chain sequencing, PBMC samples from trial participants were taken at day 0 and at day 28 after the second dose. The chain is assembled from TRBV6-6 and TRBJ1-2, with an unclear D gene assignment. The input for sequencing was peripheral blood, taken on day 0 of AZD1222 vaccination. This TCR came from an adult in good health. The CDR3 is CASSHQSGGYTF. The base sequence is TGTGCCAGCAGTCACCAGTCGGGCGGCTACACCTTC.